This T cell receptor beta chain is from a study of T-cell memory formation after mild COVID-19. In its sample, this clonotype was seen a few times. Trimming left V 6 bases short and J 5 bases short, with 13 bases between. There are 12 residues in the CDR3. Germline-derived CDR1 and CDR2 are SQVTM and ANQGSEA. TCRdb used MiXCR to reprocess the 5' RACE reads, holding one entry per CDR3 protein. The table has about 470,000 distinct CDR3 sequences, approximately 25% seen once. The source is an adult woman who had mild COVID-19 (a few samples of this study predate the infection). Cell type and time point are not known. The chain couples TRBV29-1 to TRBJ1-2; D remains ambiguous. Material for sequencing was PBMCs or a T cell subset sorted from them (not recorded which). The CDR3 spells CSVRTAGYGYTF. The CDR3 DNA reads as TGCAGCGTCCGGACGGCCGGGTATGGCTACACCTTC.